This T cell receptor (beta chain) emerged from a study of blood T cell repertoires in COVID-19. Study-wide context: Sites across the United States, Italy and Spain contributed samples from acute and convalescent COVID-19.

The authors' processing: Reference gene primer amplification gave nucleated cell count estimates. The protocol was immunoSEQ multiplex PCR, while the TCRdb copy is restricted to in-frame clones and leaves out a portion. V and J calls and clone size are those listed in that table; D and trimming were worked out from the DNA. The sample lists more than 80,000 clones, roughly 90% occurring once. This TCR derives from a human donor with active COVID-19. The donor label of this sample is uncertain. Sequenced sample: peripheral blood.

DNA for the CDR3: TGCAGTGCTATCAGGGCGGCTGAAGCTTTCTTT. This codes for CSAIRAAEAFF. The chain links TRBV20-1 to TRBJ1-1; a possible D gene is TRBD1 (5 bases). V gave up 4 bases and J gave up 6 bases, with 9 bases separating them. This CDR3 has 11 residues. Germline V lookup: CDR1 DFQATT, CDR2 SNEGSKA (reference sequence).